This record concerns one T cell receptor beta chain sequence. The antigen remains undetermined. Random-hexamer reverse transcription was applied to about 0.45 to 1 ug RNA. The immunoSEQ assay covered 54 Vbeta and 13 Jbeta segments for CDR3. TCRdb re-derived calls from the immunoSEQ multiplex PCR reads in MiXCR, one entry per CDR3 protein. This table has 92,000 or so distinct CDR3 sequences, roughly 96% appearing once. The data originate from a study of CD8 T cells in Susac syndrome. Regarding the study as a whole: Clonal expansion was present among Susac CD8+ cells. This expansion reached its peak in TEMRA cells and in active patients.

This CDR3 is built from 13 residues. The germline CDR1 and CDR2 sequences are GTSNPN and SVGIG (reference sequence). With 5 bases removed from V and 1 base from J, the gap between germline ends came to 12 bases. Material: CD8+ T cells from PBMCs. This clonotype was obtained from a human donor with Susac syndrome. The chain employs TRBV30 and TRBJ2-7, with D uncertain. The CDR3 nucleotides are TGTGCCTGGGGTCGGCCACTTTCCTACGAGCAGTACTTC. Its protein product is CAWGRPLSYEQYF.